This entry features one T cell receptor (beta chain) sequence. The antigen remains undetermined. This sample is part of a study of PD-1 blockade in mismatch repair-deficient tumors. Study overall: Patients had 12 mismatch repair-deficient cancer types, all previously treated and progressing.

The CDR3 spans 14 residues. Germline lookup yields CDR1 SGHRS and CDR2 YFSETQ. Trimming removed 4 bases from V and 2 bases from J; junction bases left unmatched: 5. All patients were mismatch repair deficient, assessed by either PCR or immunohistochemistry. TCR sequencing covered a few patients who responded to pembrolizumab. Study findings and constraints: Tumor-resident clones, often absent from pretreatment blood, expanded after pembrolizumab and then contracted.

Assay used: immunoSEQ multiplex PCR; TCRdb lists only in-frame clones, some missing. Altogether 56,000 or so clones are present, 81% being singletons, with the ten largest covering about 8%. J is TRBJ2-7 and V is TRBV5-1; TRBD2 aligns across 8 bases. The receptor was derived from an adult with mismatch repair-deficient cancer. The sample consisted of peripheral blood, taken roughly 21 weeks after starting pembrolizumab. Here the CDR3 DNA reads TGCGCCAGCAGCCTGACTAGCGACCCCTACGAGCAGTACTTC. It specifies CASSLTSDPYEQYF.